Listed below are T cell receptor beta chains from one sample, sequenced in a study of regulatory and conventional T cells in RAG deficiency. Sequencing used immunoSEQ multiplex PCR; TCRdb keeps in-frame clones, though not all of them. The table shows 10,000 or so clones, with 94% occurring only once. These data also featured in a second study, about regulatory T cells.

The specimen was CD127- CD25+ CD4+ Tregs sorted from blood. Receptors originate from a human donor in good health. Both conserved end residues are part of each CDR3. A D gene is named only where the DNA matches it firmly.

>TRBJ1-2|TRBD1|TRBV18
CASSPGTANYGYTF
TGTGCCAGCTCACCGGGGACAGCTAACTATGGCTACACCTTC
>TRBJ2-3|TRBD2|TRBV6-5
CASSYGGLATDTQYF
TGTGCCAGCAGTTACGGGGGACTAGCTACAGATACGCAGTATTTT
>TRBJ2-3|TRBD1|TRBV29-1
CSGMDRGHLVLSRDTQYF
TGCAGCGGCATGGACAGGGGCCATTTAGTTCTATCCCGAGATACGCAGTATTTT
>TRBJ2-1|NA|TRBV5-6
CASSLVGSGPTQFF
TGTGCCAGCAGCTTGGTTGGTAGCGGCCCTACTCAGTTCTTC
>TRBJ1-1|TRBD1|TRBV5-1
CASSLFGTENTEAFF
TGCGCCAGCAGCTTGTTTGGGACAGAGAACACTGAAGCTTTCTTT
>TRBJ2-3|NA|TRBV5-1
CASSPTRQRITDTQYF
TGCGCCAGCAGCCCCACCCGACAACGGATTACAGATACGCAGTATTTT
>TRBJ2-2|NA|TRBV5-1
CASSQQRNTGELFF
TGCGCCAGCAGCCAGCAGCGAAACACCGGGGAGCTGTTTTTT
>TRBJ1-5|NA|TRBV19
CASSMRRQVSNQPQHF
TGTGCCAGTAGTATGCGGAGGCAGGTGAGCAATCAGCCCCAGCATTTT
>TRBJ2-7|TRBD1|TRBV5-1
CASSGTGSSYEQYF
TGCGCCAGCAGCGGGACAGGTAGCTCCTACGAGCAGTACTTC
>TRBJ1-2|NA|TRBV5-1
CASSLSPHGQIYGYTF
TGCGCCAGCAGCTTGTCGCCCCATGGACAGATTTATGGCTACACCTTC
>TRBJ1-1|NA|TRBV29-1
CSGEQALNTEAFF
TGCAGCGGAGAACAGGCTTTGAACACTGAAGCTTTCTTT
>TRBJ2-7|TRBD2|TRBV7-2
CASSSRTSGVSFYEQYF
TGTGCCAGCAGCTCCCGGACTAGCGGAGTTTCATTCTACGAGCAGTACTTC
>TRBJ2-5|TRBD2|TRBV7-2
CASSLVAGGWETQYF
TGTGCCAGCAGCTTAGTAGCGGGGGGTTGGGAGACCCAGTACTTC
>TRBJ2-3|NA|TRBV29-1
CSVAQGGTDTQYF
TGCAGCGTTGCGCAGGGTGGCACAGATACGCAGTATTTT
>TRBJ2-5|NA|TRBV5-1
CASGRRTGTLIETQYF
TGCGCCAGCGGCCGTCGGACGGGGACACTTATTGAGACCCAGTACTTC
>TRBJ1-2|TRBD1|TRBV10-3
CAISWTGDEGYTF
TGTGCCATCAGTTGGACAGGGGACGAAGGCTACACCTTC
>TRBJ1-5|NA|TRBV6-6
CASRSAQPQHF
TGTGCCAGCCGTTCAGCGCAGCCCCAGCATTTT
>TRBJ2-1|NA|TRBV27
CASSLRDYNEQFF
TGTGCCAGCAGTTTACGGGACTACAATGAGCAGTTCTTC
>TRBJ2-5|TRBD2|TRBV27
CASSTRLAGGETQYF
TGTGCCAGCAGCACCCGACTAGCGGGTGGAGAGACCCAGTACTTC